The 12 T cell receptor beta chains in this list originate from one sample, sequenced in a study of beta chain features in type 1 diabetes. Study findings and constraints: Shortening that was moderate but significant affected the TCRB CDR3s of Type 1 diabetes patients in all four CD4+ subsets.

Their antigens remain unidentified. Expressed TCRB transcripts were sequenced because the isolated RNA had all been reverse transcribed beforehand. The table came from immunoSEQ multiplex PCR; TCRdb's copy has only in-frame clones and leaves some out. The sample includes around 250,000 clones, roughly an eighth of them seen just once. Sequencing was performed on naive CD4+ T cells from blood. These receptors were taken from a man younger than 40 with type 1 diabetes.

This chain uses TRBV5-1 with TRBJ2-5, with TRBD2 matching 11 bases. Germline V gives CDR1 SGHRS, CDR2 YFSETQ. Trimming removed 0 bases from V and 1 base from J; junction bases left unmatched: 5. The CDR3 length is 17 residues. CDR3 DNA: TGCGCCAGCAGCTTGGGACTAGCGGGACCAACCCAAGAGACCCAGTACTTC. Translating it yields CASSLGLAGPTQETQYF.

This CDR3 reads CASSPWDRSYNEQFF. CDR3 in DNA: TGTGCCAGCAGTCCCTGGGACAGGTCCTACAATGAGCAGTTCTTC. The V call is TRBV6-1, the J call TRBJ2-1; TRBD1 matches 8 bases. The J segment lost 1 base and the V segment lost 5 bases, leaving 4 bases of the junction unmatched. This CDR3 comprises 15 residues. The V gene's germline CDR1 is MNHNS and CDR2 SASEGT.

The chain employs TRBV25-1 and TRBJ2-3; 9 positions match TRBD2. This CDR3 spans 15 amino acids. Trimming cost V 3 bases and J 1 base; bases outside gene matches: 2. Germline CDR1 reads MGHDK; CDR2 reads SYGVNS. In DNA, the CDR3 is TGTGCCAGCAGTGATGCGGGAGGGCGCACAGATACGCAGTATTTT. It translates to CASSDAGGRTDTQYF.

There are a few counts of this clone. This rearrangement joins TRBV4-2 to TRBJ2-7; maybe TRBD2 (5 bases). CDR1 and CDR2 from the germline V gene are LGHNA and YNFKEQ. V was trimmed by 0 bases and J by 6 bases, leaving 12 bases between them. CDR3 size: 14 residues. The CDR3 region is CASSQDGTSGEQYF. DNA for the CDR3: TGTGCCAGCAGCCAAGATGGAACTAGTGGCGAGCAGTACTTC.

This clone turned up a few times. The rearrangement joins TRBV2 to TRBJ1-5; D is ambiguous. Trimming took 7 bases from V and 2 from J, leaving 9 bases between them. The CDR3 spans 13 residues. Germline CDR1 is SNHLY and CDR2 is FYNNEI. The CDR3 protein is CASKRAGNQPQHF. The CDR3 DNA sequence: TGTGCCAGCAAGAGGGCGGGCAATCAGCCCCAGCATTTT. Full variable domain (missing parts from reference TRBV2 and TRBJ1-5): EPEVTQTPSHQVTQMGQEVILRCVPISNHLYFYWYRQILGQKVEFLVSFYNNEISEKSEIFDDQFSVERPDGSNFTLKIRSTKLEDSAMYFCASKRAGNQPQHFGDGTRLSIL.

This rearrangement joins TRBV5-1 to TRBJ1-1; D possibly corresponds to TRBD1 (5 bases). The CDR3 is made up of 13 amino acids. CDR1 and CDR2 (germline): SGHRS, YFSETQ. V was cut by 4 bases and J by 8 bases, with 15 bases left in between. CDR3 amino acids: CASSQVRDNEAFF. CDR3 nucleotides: TGCGCCAGCAGCCAGGTCAGGGATAACGAAGCTTTCTTT.

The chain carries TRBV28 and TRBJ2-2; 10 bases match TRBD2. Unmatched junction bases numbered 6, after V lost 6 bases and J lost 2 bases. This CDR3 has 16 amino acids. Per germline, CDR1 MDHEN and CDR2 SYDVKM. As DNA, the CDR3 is TGTGCCAGCAGCGGACTAGCGGAGCCAAACACCGGGGAGCTGTTTTTT. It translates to CASSGLAEPNTGELFF.

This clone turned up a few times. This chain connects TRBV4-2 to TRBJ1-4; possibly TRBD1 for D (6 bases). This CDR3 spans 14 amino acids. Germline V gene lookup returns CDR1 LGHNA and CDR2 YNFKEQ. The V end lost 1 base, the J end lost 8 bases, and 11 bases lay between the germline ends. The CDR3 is CASSQVGGREKLFF. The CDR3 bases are TGTGCCAGCAGCCAAGTGGGGGGGCGCGAAAAACTGTTTTTT.

The CDR3 sequence: CASSLLTGSEAFF. CDR3 bases: TGTGCCAGCAGCTTATTAACAGGGTCTGAAGCTTTCTTT. J is TRBJ1-1 and V is TRBV7-3, with D perhaps TRBD1 (6 bases). CDR1 is SGHTA, CDR2 FQGTGA, per germline. The CDR3 contains 13 residues. Trimming pared 2 bases from V and 6 bases from J, leaving 10 bases between.

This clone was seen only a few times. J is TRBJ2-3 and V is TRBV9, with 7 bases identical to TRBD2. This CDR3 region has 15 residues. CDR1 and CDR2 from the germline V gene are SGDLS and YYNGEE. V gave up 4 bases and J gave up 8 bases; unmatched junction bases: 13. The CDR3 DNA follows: TGTGCCAGCAGCTTAGCGGCGGGAGAGCTTGCTACGCAGTATTTT. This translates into CASSLAAGELATQYF.

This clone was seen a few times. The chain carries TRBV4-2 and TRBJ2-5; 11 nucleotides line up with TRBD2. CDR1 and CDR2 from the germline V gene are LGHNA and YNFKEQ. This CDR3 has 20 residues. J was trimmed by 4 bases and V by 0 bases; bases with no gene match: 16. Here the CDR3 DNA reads TGTGCCAGCAGCCAAGAATCCCCTAGCGGGAGGTTGGGGAGAGGAGAGACCCAGTACTTC. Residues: CASSQESPSGRLGRGETQYF.

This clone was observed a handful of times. The CDR3 DNA reads as TGCGCCAGCAGCTTGCAAACAGGGGGAACGAACACTGAAGCTTTCTTT. It translates to CASSLQTGGTNTEAFF. The rearrangement links TRBV5-1 to TRBJ1-1, with 8 bases identical to TRBD1. Per germline, CDR1 SGHRS and CDR2 YFSETQ. CDR3 length equals 16 residues. The junction had 6 bases not matched to a gene; V was cut back by 1 base and J by 1 base.